This paragraph covers one T cell receptor (beta chain) sequence. Antigen: not known. The germline CDR1 and CDR2 sequences are KGHSH and LQKENI. The CDR3 is 14 amino acids. V lost 3 bases to trimming and J lost 6 bases; unmatched junction nucleotides: 5. The sample originates from a study of graft-versus-host responses after intestinal transplantation. The wider study: Anti-thymocyte globulin induction, then tacrolimus and steroids for around three years, went to all recipients. Study results and caveats: GvH clones turned up in recipient marrow; some had shown up first in ileum or blood. Association was observed between peak circulating GvH clone levels and early post-transplant HvG declines.

Some clones are missing from TCRdb's copy, which holds only in-frame ones; the method was immunoSEQ multiplex PCR. The table has over 70,000 clones, 90% seen once. The chain uses TRBV18 and TRBJ2-1; 7 positions match TRBD2. The sequence came from a human donor who was the organ donor for an intestinal transplant. Here the sequenced sample was unstimulated CD8+ T cells sorted from spleen or lymph node cells, taken before transplant. The CDR3: CASSPGPGGNEQFF. DNA of the CDR3: TGTGCCAGCTCACCCGGGCCGGGAGGCAATGAGCAGTTCTTC. The whole variable domain, remainder taken from reference TRBV18 and TRBJ2-1, is NAGVMQNPRHLVRRRGQEARLRCSPMKGHSHVYWYRQLPEEGLKFMVYLQKENIIDESGMPKERFSAEFPKEGPSILRIQQVVRGDSAAYFCASSPGPGGNEQFFGPGTRLTVL.